The 13 T cell receptor beta chains given below trace back to one sample, sequenced in a study of blood T cells in healthy people across ages. A second about 6 to 12 cycle PCR used barcoded and J-beta primers. Using its own MiXCR run on the 5' RACE reads, TCRdb lists one record per CDR3 protein. The sample comprises 800,000 to 950,000 distinct CDR3 sequences, under 35% of which are singletons, and about 10% rests with the top ten. The sample also formed part of further work on T cells of mothers and their children.

The sample consisted of blood. All receptors come from a woman between 40 and 50 years old in good health.

This clonotype showed up just a few times. This chain joins TRBV19 and TRBJ2-1; 7 bases line up with TRBD2. The CDR3 covers 14 residues. The trim removed 10 bases at V and 5 bases at J, leaving 11 bases unmatched. Per the germline V gene, CDR1 is LNHDA and CDR2 is SQIVND (reference sequence). The chain's CDR3 is CATGWGGAHNEQFF. The CDR3 region has the DNA TGTGCCACCGGGTGGGGGGGAGCCCACAATGAGCAGTTCTTC.

The CDR3 DNA is TGCGCCAGCAGCTTGGGGACCGCCAAGAGCTCCTACGAGCAGTACTTC. Translated: CASSLGTAKSSYEQYF. The rearrangement joins TRBV5-1 to TRBJ2-7; D not resolved. V was clipped by 0 bases and J by 0 bases, with 13 bases between them. Germline CDR1 SGHRS, CDR2 YFSETQ. The CDR3 totals 16 residues.

In its sample, this clonotype was seen a few times. The chain recombines TRBV7-2 with TRBJ2-3, with 7 bases aligning to TRBD2. Trimming removed 5 bases from V and 2 bases from J; junction bases left unmatched: 13. This CDR3 is built from 17 residues. The germline gives CDR1 SGHTA, CDR2 FQGNSA. The CDR3 nucleotides are TGTGCCAGCAGCCTACTCCCGGGACTAACCGCCACAGATACGCAGTATTTT. This codes for CASSLLPGLTATDTQYF.

This chain links TRBV7-2 with TRBJ2-1; D uncertain. CDR3 size: 17 residues. Germline values: CDR1 SGHTA, CDR2 FQGNSA. The V end was cut by 0 bases, the J end by 3 bases, with 15 bases between. The DNA for the CDR3 is TGTGCCAGCAGCTTAGCGACCCCAGATGGATTCTACAATGAGCAGTTCTTC. This encodes CASSLATPDGFYNEQFF.

This clonotype came up a few times. This rearrangement joins TRBV20-1 to TRBJ1-5; TRBD1 aligns across 10 bases. CDR3 length equals 13 residues. Trimming removed 6 bases from V and 5 bases from J; junction bases left unmatched: 4. CDR1 and CDR2 from the germline V gene are DFQATT and SNEGSKA (reference sequence). The CDR3 reads CSATGTGDQPQHF. DNA for the CDR3: TGCAGTGCGACAGGGACAGGGGATCAGCCCCAGCATTTT.

This clonotype was counted between two and nine times. The rearrangement joins TRBV7-9 to TRBJ2-1, with D unresolved. The germline V gene has CDR1 SEHNR and CDR2 FQNEAQ (reference sequence). The CDR3 totals 11 residues. The V end was cut by 5 bases, the J end by 6 bases, with 5 bases between. The DNA of the CDR3 is TGTGCCAGCAGCACAGTCAATGAGCAGTTCTTC. It is translated as CASSTVNEQFF.

The genes are TRBV20-1 and TRBJ2-7, with a weak D call TRBD2 (5 bases). With 0 bases removed from V and 10 bases from J, the gap between germline ends came to 16 bases. CDR3 length: 13 residues. Germline CDR1 is DFQATT and CDR2 is SNEGSKA (reference sequence). CDR3 amino acids: CSARDRRLSVQYF. The CDR3 DNA sequence: TGCAGTGCTAGAGATCGGCGACTAAGCGTTCAGTACTTC.

This clonotype has ten or more counts. The genes are TRBV5-1 and TRBJ1-2; the D is unclear. Per germline, CDR1 SGHRS and CDR2 YFSETQ. V was pared by 0 bases and J by 6 bases, with 9 bases between. This CDR3 region has 13 residues. This chain's CDR3 is CASSLAARNGYTF. CDR3 sequence (DNA): TGCGCCAGCAGCTTGGCGGCCCGGAATGGCTACACCTTC.

On this clonotype: Its ends do not fully match the called genes, so a read error is possible. V gene TRBV29-1 combines with J gene TRBJ2-3; the D gene is possibly TRBD2 (5 bases). Per the germline V gene, CDR1 is SQVTM and CDR2 is ANQGSEA. The CDR3 spans 13 residues. CDR3 loop: CSVVPSSTDMQYF. CDR3 sequence (DNA): TGCAGCGTTGTGCCATCTAGCACAGATATGCAGTATTTT.

Many counts were recorded for this clonotype. The genes are TRBV29-1 and TRBJ1-2; D remains unclear. CDR1 and CDR2 (germline): SQVTM, ANQGSEA. The CDR3 is 8 residues long. This CDR3 reads CTSNGYTF. CDR3 nucleotide sequence: TGCACCTCAAACGGCTACACCTTC.

The chain couples TRBV12-3 or TRBV12-4 to TRBJ2-1; the match to TRBD2 covers 13 bases. The DNA end is a closer match to TRBJ2-7, so the J assignment may be wrong. This CDR3 comprises 16 residues. The CDR3, as DNA: TGTGCCAGCAGTGGAGGGACTAGCGGGACCTACAATGAGCAGTACTTC. Its protein is CASSGGTSGTYNEQYF.

This clonotype was observed a few times. The rearrangement links TRBV3-1 to TRBJ2-3; D gene unclear. The CDR3 loop spans 16 amino acids. Germline V gene sequence: CDR1 LGHDT, CDR2 YNNKEL (reference sequence). Trimming took off 0 bases at V and 0 bases at J, with 10 bases between the two ends. CDR3 bases: TGTGCCAGCAGCCAAGATTGGGCGACTAGCACAGATACGCAGTATTTT. It translates to CASSQDWATSTDTQYF.

This clonotype was detected only once. A much larger clone differs by one base, so this may be a read error. The chain links TRBV20-1 to TRBJ2-1, with TRBD2 matching 7 bases. CDR3 size: 15 residues. V was clipped by 4 bases and J by 8 bases; unmatched bases: 14. The germline CDR1 and CDR2 sequences are DFQATT and SNEGSKA (reference sequence). As DNA, the CDR3 is TGCAGTGCTAAGTCCAGCGGGGTAGAAGTAGATGAGCAGTTCTTC. It translates to CSAKSSGVEVDEQFF.